The 7 T cell receptor beta chains listed next were all sequenced from one sample in a study of shared clonotypes between healthy human individuals. This table comes from immunoSEQ multiplex PCR, and its TCRdb copy is limited to in-frame clones, with some not included. Found here are 450,000 to 500,000 clones, less than 80% of them singletons; the top ten hold 10% to 15%. The sample taken for sequencing was PBMCs. The receptors originated from a woman aged 40 to 49 in good health. Some clones in this sample may be carry-over from other donors' samples.

This chain's CDR3 is CASSTFPPGLAGVGQYF. For the CDR3, the DNA is TGTGCCAGCAGTACATTTCCCCCGGGACTAGCGGGAGTGGGGCAGTACTTC. The genes are TRBV4-2 and TRBJ2-7; TRBD2 matches at 14 bases. This CDR3 spans 17 amino acids. The V segment lost 6 bases and the J segment 9 bases; nucleotides outside the gene matches: 16. Germline V gene sequence: CDR1 LGHNA, CDR2 YNFKEQ.

The gene calls are TRBV9 and TRBJ2-7, with D unclear. CDR1 SGDLS and CDR2 YYNGEE come from the germline V gene. The CDR3 is 13 residues long. Trimming took off 0 bases at V and 1 base at J, with 5 bases between the two ends. The CDR3 here is CASSVARSYEQYF. The CDR3 region has the DNA TGTGCCAGCAGCGTAGCCCGTTCCTACGAGCAGTACTTC.

On this clone: Possible read error: a much larger clone is one base away. This chain connects TRBV28 to TRBJ2-5, with 11 positions matching TRBD2. The J call is doubtful: the DNA matches TRBJ2-7 better. The germline gives CDR1 MDHEN, CDR2 SYDVKM. The CDR3 runs to 16 residues. In nucleotides, the CDR3 is TGTGCCAGCAGTCCCTTAGCGGGAGGGCCTATTTACGAGCAGTACTTC. This encodes CASSPLAGGPIYEQYF.

This clone was seen many times. The chain has TRBV6-6 and TRBJ2-7, with 8 nucleotides matching TRBD2. The CDR3 extends over 14 amino acids. J gave up 4 bases and V 2 bases, and 4 bases lay outside the gene matches. The germline CDR1 and CDR2 sequences are MNHNY and SVGAGI (reference sequence). The CDR3 nucleotides read TGTGCCAGCAGTTACAGCGCTAGCGGGTACGAGCAGTACTTC. It yields the protein CASSYSASGYEQYF.

The chain is built from TRBV28 and TRBJ2-5; maybe TRBD2 (6 bases). V gave up 6 bases and J gave up 2 bases, with 13 bases separating them. This CDR3 has 14 residues. CDR1 is MDHEN and CDR2 is SYDVKM in the germline V gene. CDR3 region: CASRIAGLQETQYF. In DNA form, the CDR3 reads TGTGCCAGCAGAATCGCGGGGTTACAAGAGACCCAGTACTTC.

V usage is TRBV19 and J usage is TRBJ2-5; TRBD1 might be the D (7 bases). The CDR3 runs to 15 residues. Germline-derived CDR1 and CDR2 are LNHDA and SQIVND (reference sequence). The ends were cut back, 3 bases at V and 5 bases at J, with 16 bases in the middle. The CDR3 DNA reads as TGTGCCAGTAGTATTGGAGGAGGGGGCAGCGAGACCCAGTACTTC. Its translation: CASSIGGGGSETQYF.

By share, this clone ranks as medium-sized (0.01 to 0.1%). Within the sample, other DNA sequences also encode this same CDR3. The rearrangement links TRBV1 to TRBJ1-1; no DNA check was done on the table's D call, TRBD1. TRBV1 is recorded as a pseudogene. This CDR3 region has 15 residues. In DNA, the CDR3 is TGCACCAGCAGCCAAGAAGACAGGGAGAACACTGAAGCTTTCTTT. This gives the protein CTSSQEDRENTEAFF.